Listed below are T cell receptor beta chains from one sample, sequenced in a study of T-cell memory formation after mild COVID-19. Each CDR3 protein is one row after TCRdb ran MiXCR on the 5' RACE reads. In the table there are roughly 280,000 distinct CDR3 sequences, 8% to 10% of which are singletons. The sequenced sample was PBMCs or a T cell subset sorted from them (not recorded which). These receptors originate from a man aged 18 to 29 who had mild COVID-19 (a few samples of this study predate the infection). Cell type and time point are not known. CDR3s include the opening cysteine and the closing phenylalanine or tryptophan. D genes are given only for firm matches. Clone size appears in some rows only: once, few, many, or a class for an expanded clone.

TRBV7-9	TRBJ1-1	NA	NA	CASSRSGMNTEAFF	TGTGCCAGCAGCCGGAGCGGGATGAACACTGAAGCTTTCTTT
TRBV5-1	TRBJ1-1	TRBD1	NA	CASTNRGNTEAFF	TGCGCCAGCACAAACAGGGGGAACACTGAAGCTTTCTTT
TRBV6-6	TRBJ2-3	NA	few	CASRGSAGRTDTQYF	TGTGCCAGCAGGGGATCCGCGGGCCGCACAGATACGCAGTATTTT
TRBV20-1	TRBJ2-3	NA	few	CSARWQVADTQYF	TGCAGTGCTAGATGGCAGGTGGCAGATACGCAGTATTTT
TRBV11-2	TRBJ2-2	NA	many	CASSFSTGELFF	TGTGCCAGCAGCTTTTCCACCGGGGAGCTGTTTTTT
TRBV5-1	TRBJ1-2	TRBD1	NA	CPSSPGQGGYGYTF	TGCCCCAGCAGCCCCGGACAGGGAGGCTATGGCTACACCTTC
TRBV7-9	TRBJ1-5	TRBD1	NA	CASSQTGVDQPQHF	TGTGCCAGCAGCCAGACAGGGGTAGATCAGCCCCAGCATTTT
TRBV12-3/TRBV12-4	TRBJ1-5	NA	many	CASSLMSNQPQHF	TGTGCCAGCAGTTTGATGAGCAATCAGCCCCAGCATTTT
TRBV7-9	TRBJ2-1	TRBD2	few	CASSPPSGGFDEQFF	TGTGCCAGCAGCCCCCCTAGCGGGGGGTTCGATGAGCAGTTCTTC
TRBV2	TRBJ2-1	NA	few	CASSKDRRNEQFF	TGTGCCAGCAGTAAGGACAGACGCAATGAGCAGTTCTTC
TRBV7-2	TRBJ2-2	TRBD1	NA	CASSFGQGATGELFF	TGTGCCAGCAGCTTTGGACAGGGGGCGACCGGGGAGCTGTTTTTT
TRBV12-3/TRBV12-4	TRBJ2-7	TRBD1	few	CASSSHGTGSYEQYF	TGTGCCAGCAGTTCCCACGGGACAGGCTCCTACGAGCAGTACTTC
TRBV28	TRBJ1-5	NA	many	CASSFGQPQHF	TGTGCCAGCAGTTTTGGTCAGCCCCAGCATTTT
TRBV20-1	TRBJ1-1	TRBD1	NA	CSARGQDRGNTEAFF	TGCAGTGCTAGAGGCCAGGACAGGGGGAACACTGAAGCTTTCTTT
TRBV7-8	TRBJ2-1	NA	NA	CASSSTARAHEQFF	TGTGCCAGCAGCTCCACCGCCAGGGCTCATGAGCAGTTCTTC
TRBV28	TRBJ2-2	TRBD1	few	CASREDRARTGELFF	TGTGCCAGCAGAGAAGACAGGGCGCGCACCGGGGAGCTGTTTTTT
TRBV6-4	TRBJ2-2	NA	NA	CASRPANTGELFF	TGTGCCAGCAGACCTGCGAACACCGGGGAGCTGTTTTTT
TRBV29-1	TRBJ1-1	NA	NA	CSVASGRRPEAFF	TGCAGCGTTGCCAGCGGGAGACGCCCTGAAGCTTTCTTT
TRBV20-1	TRBJ1-5	NA	NA	CSARVAGNMQPQHF	TGCAGTGCTAGAGTGGCAGGGAATATGCAGCCCCAGCATTTT
TRBV12-3/TRBV12-4	TRBJ1-4	NA	NA	CASRRDSLEKLFF	TGTGCCAGCAGACGGGACTCCCTGGAAAAACTGTTTTTT
TRBV23-1	TRBJ1-2	TRBD1	few	CASSLSPTGTLYGYTF	TGCGCCAGCAGTCTCTCTCCGACAGGGACTCTCTATGGCTACACCTTC
TRBV5-1	TRBJ2-7	TRBD2	many	CASSALAGSVTGEQYF	TGCGCCAGCAGCGCGTTAGCGGGGTCTGTTACAGGCGAGCAGTACTTC
TRBV3-1	TRBJ1-2	TRBD1	many	CASSLNFAGGGYTF	TGTGCCAGCAGCCTTAATTTCGCAGGGGGCGGCTACACCTTC
TRBV10-3	TRBJ1-1	NA	NA	CATTGSRNTEAFF	TGTGCCACCACAGGGAGCCGGAACACTGAAGCTTTCTTT
TRBV29-1	TRBJ1-5	NA	many	CSVIGPGNQPQHF	TGCAGCGTAATAGGTCCGGGAAATCAGCCCCAGCATTTT
TRBV27	TRBJ1-2	NA	few	CASSLRGAIGYTF	TGTGCCAGCAGTTTAAGAGGTGCCATAGGCTACACCTTC
TRBV12-3/TRBV12-4	TRBJ2-7	TRBD2	NA	CASRLAGGYEQYF	TGTGCCAGCAGACTAGCGGGGGGTTACGAGCAGTACTTC
TRBV10-3	TRBJ2-7	TRBD1	NA	CAISEGTVNEQYF	TGTGCCATCAGTGAGGGGACAGTGAACGAGCAGTACTTC
TRBV27	TRBJ2-1	NA	many	CASSLWDPGASEQFF	TGTGCCAGCAGTTTATGGGATCCCGGGGCCTCTGAGCAGTTCTTC
TRBV5-1	TRBJ2-5	TRBD2	NA	CASSPGTSGLGETQYF	TGCGCCAGCAGCCCAGGGACTAGCGGTTTAGGGGAGACCCAGTACTTC
TRBV7-9	TRBJ1-5	NA	NA	CASSRSGPNQPQHF	TGTGCCAGCAGCCGCTCAGGCCCCAATCAGCCCCAGCATTTT
TRBV4-1	TRBJ2-1	NA	NA	CASSQDRGAPRYRQFF	TGCGCCAGCAGCCAAGATCGAGGGGCCCCGCGGTATCGGCAGTTCTTC
TRBV2	TRBJ2-7	TRBD1	NA	CASRRQGIAVEQYF	TGTGCCAGCCGGCGACAGGGGATTGCCGTCGAGCAGTACTTC
TRBV10-2	TRBJ2-5	NA	few	CASSEFTGRQETQYF	TGCGCCAGCAGTGAATTTACAGGTCGGCAAGAGACCCAGTACTTC
TRBV7-9	TRBJ1-2	NA	few	CASGLLNYGYTF	TGTGCCAGCGGCCTACTCAACTATGGCTACACCTTC
TRBV3-1	TRBJ1-5	TRBD1	NA	CASSFGTGYSNQPQHF	TGTGCCAGCAGCTTCGGGACAGGGTATAGCAATCAGCCCCAGCATTTT
TRBV20-1	TRBJ2-2	NA	NA	CSASPGRSTGELFF	TGCAGTGCTAGCCCGGGGAGAAGCACCGGGGAGCTGTTTTTT
TRBV2	TRBJ2-3	TRBD2	NA	CASSEWLAESADTQYF	TGTGCCAGCAGTGAATGGCTAGCGGAGAGCGCAGATACGCAGTATTTT
TRBV7-2	TRBJ2-2	TRBD2	NA	CASSKGLGDTGELFF	TGTGCCAGCTCCAAGGGACTAGGGGACACCGGGGAGCTGTTTTTT
TRBV5-5	TRBJ2-5	TRBD2	many	CASSLLLAGLQETQYF	TGTGCCAGCAGCTTGTTACTAGCGGGGCTCCAAGAGACCCAGTACTTC
TRBV7-9	TRBJ2-7	TRBD1	many	CASSSTGTERYEQYF	TGTGCCAGCAGCTCCACCGGGACAGAGCGCTACGAGCAGTACTTC
TRBV5-8	TRBJ1-3	TRBD1	NA	CASSWDRGNTIYF	TGTGCCAGCAGTTGGGACAGGGGAAACACCATATATTTT
TRBV4-3	TRBJ2-6	TRBD1	NA	CASSQGTGVGANVLTF	TGCGCCAGCAGCCAGGGTACAGGGGTAGGGGCCAACGTCCTGACTTTC
TRBV20-1	TRBJ2-3	TRBD2	few	CSATRTSGTDTQYF	TGCAGTGCTACCCGGACTAGCGGAACAGATACGCAGTATTTT
TRBV12-3/TRBV12-4	TRBJ2-1	TRBD2	few	CASTKVAGGPSYNEQFF	TGTGCCAGCACCAAGGTAGCGGGGGGACCCTCCTACAATGAGCAGTTCTTC
TRBV12-3/TRBV12-4	TRBJ1-2	NA	NA	CASGLRTGGYTF	TGTGCCAGCGGACTACGGACGGGCGGCTACACCTTC
TRBV12-3/TRBV12-4	TRBJ2-1	NA	NA	CASSWGASYNEQFF	TGTGCCAGCAGTTGGGGGGCCTCCTACAATGAGCAGTTCTTC
TRBV6-2/TRBV6-3	TRBJ1-6	TRBD1	few	CASSPLDRGGSPLHF	TGTGCCAGCAGTCCTCTGGACAGGGGAGGATCACCCCTCCACTTT
TRBV3-1	TRBJ2-2	TRBD2	many	CASSHVAGGNTGELFF	TGTGCCAGCAGCCACGTAGCGGGGGGGAACACCGGGGAGCTGTTTTTT
TRBV4-3	TRBJ2-7	TRBD1	NA	CASSQLTGTGASYEQYF	TGCGCCAGCAGCCAACTAACCGGGACAGGGGCCTCCTACGAGCAGTACTTC
TRBV7-9	TRBJ2-1	TRBD1	few	CASSPRQGAVVYEQFF	TGTGCCAGCAGCCCGCGACAGGGGGCGGTCGTCTATGAGCAGTTCTTC
TRBV3-1	TRBJ2-7	NA	many	CASSQVGGRGYEQYF	TGTGCCAGCAGCCAAGTTGGAGGCAGGGGCTACGAGCAGTACTTC
TRBV4-3	TRBJ1-2	NA	NA	CARSQDWQGSRGYTF	TGCGCCAGAAGCCAAGACTGGCAGGGGAGTCGCGGCTACACCTTC
TRBV5-1	TRBJ2-3	NA	few	CASSGDDTQYF	TGCGCCAGCAGCGGGGATGATACGCAGTATTTT
TRBV5-4	TRBJ2-1	NA	few	CASSLPGGDYNEQFF	TGTGCCAGCAGCCTGCCAGGGGGGGACTACAATGAGCAGTTCTTC